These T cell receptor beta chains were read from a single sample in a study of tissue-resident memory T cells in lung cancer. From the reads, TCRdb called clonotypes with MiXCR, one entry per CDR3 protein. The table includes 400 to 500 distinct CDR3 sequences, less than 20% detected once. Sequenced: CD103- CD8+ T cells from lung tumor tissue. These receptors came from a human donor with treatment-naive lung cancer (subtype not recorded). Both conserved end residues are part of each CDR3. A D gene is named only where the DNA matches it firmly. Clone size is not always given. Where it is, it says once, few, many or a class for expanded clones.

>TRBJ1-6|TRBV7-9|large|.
TGTGCCAGCAGCCGCTCAGGGATCTATAATTCACCCCTCCACTTT
CASSRSGIYNSPLHF
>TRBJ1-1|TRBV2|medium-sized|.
TGTGCCAGCAGGTTAGGGACACCTCCTGAAGCTTTCTTT
CASRLGTPPEAFF
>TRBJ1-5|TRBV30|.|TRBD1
TGTGCCGGAACGACAGGGTACGGGAAGAGCAATCAGCCCCAGCATTTT
CAGTTGYGKSNQPQHF